Below are 7 T cell receptor beta chains sequenced from a single sample in a study of T cells in Graves' hyperthyroidism and ophthalmopathy. Amplification targeted TCR beta CDR3 regions from RNA transcripts. HTBI primers were used for first-round RT-PCR of the TCR CDR3. TCRdb independently ran MiXCR on the multiplex PCR reads; one entry per CDR3 protein. The table lists 400,000 or so distinct CDR3 sequences, about 14% of them singletons, with around 27% in the top ten. The material sequenced was blood. All receptors come from a middle-aged man with Graves' ophthalmopathy.

The sample holds many counts of this clonotype. The chain uses TRBV7-8 and TRBJ1-5; possibly TRBD1 for D (6 bases). CDR3 length equals 15 residues. Germline-derived CDR1 and CDR2 are SGHVS and FQNEAQ. With 5 bases removed from V and 3 bases from J, the gap between germline ends came to 14 bases. The CDR3 is CASSVGNRVNQPQHF. The CDR3 DNA sequence: TGTGCCAGCAGCGTAGGTAACAGGGTCAATCAGCCCCAGCATTTT.

The J gene is TRBJ1-1, the V gene TRBV20-1; the match to TRBD1 covers 7 bases. Germline V gives CDR1 DFQATT, CDR2 SNEGSKA (reference sequence). This CDR3 has 16 amino acids. Trimming removed 4 bases from V and 0 bases from J; junction bases left unmatched: 11. As DNA, the CDR3 is TGCAGTGCTAACACGGACAGGAGATTCATGAACACTGAAGCTTTCTTT. Its protein product is CSANTDRRFMNTEAFF.

This clonotype came up a few times. The gene calls are TRBV12-5 and TRBJ2-3; tentative D call: TRBD2 (5 bases). CDR3 size: 12 residues. Germline V lookup: CDR1 LGHNT, CDR2 FRNRAP. Trimming took 8 bases from V and 7 from J, leaving 13 bases between them. In nucleotides, the CDR3 is TGTGCTAGTAGACCGGACTTTTATACGCAGTATTTT. This codes for CASRPDFYTQYF.

This clonotype was seen a handful of times. The V call is TRBV19, the J call TRBJ2-1; perhaps TRBD1 as D (6 bases). CDR3 length: 13 amino acids. The V gene lost 7 bases and the J gene lost 9 bases, with 16 bases spanning the gap. Germline V gene sequence: CDR1 LNHDA, CDR2 SQIVND (reference sequence). The CDR3: CASNQLRGGEQFF. DNA for the CDR3: TGTGCCAGTAATCAGCTCCGAGGGGGTGAGCAGTTCTTC. Full variable domain (rest looked up from reference TRBV19 and TRBJ2-1): DGGITQSPKYLFRKEGQNVTLSCEQNLNHDAMYWYRQDPGQGLRLIYYSQIVNDFQKGDIAEGYSVSREKKESFPLTVTSAQKNPTAFYLCASNQLRGGEQFFGPGTRLTVL.

There are many counts of this clonotype. CDR3 coding DNA: TGTGCCAGCAGTGGCCTAGGACAGGGGTCCGCCGAGCAGTACTTC. Protein product: CASSGLGQGSAEQYF. The chain combines TRBV27 with TRBJ2-7; 9 nucleotides line up with TRBD1. With 5 bases clipped from V and 6 bases from J, the junction kept 11 bases outside the gene matches. This CDR3 contains 15 residues. Germline-derived CDR1 and CDR2 are MNHEY and SMNVEV (reference sequence).

The table lists this clonotype with a few counts. At one of its ends the junction is not consistent with the germline gene, which may arise from a read error. The chain recombines TRBV14 with TRBJ1-2, with unresolved D. Germline CDR1 SGHDN, CDR2 FVKESK. This CDR3 is 17 amino acids long. The CDR3 nucleotides read TGTACCAGCAGCCTCGGTTGGCAGTGCCTTCTTTTTCGTGGCTACACCTTC. Translating gives CTSSLGWQCLLFRGYTF.

The table lists this clonotype with many counts. The chain couples TRBV2 to TRBJ2-4; D unresolved. There are 13 residues in the CDR3. CDR1 and CDR2 from the germline V gene are SNHLY and FYNNEI. Trimming took off 6 bases at V and 4 bases at J, with 10 bases between the two ends. CDR3 sequence: CASSSQFKNIQYF. CDR3 sequence (DNA): TGTGCCAGCAGCAGTCAGTTTAAAAACATTCAGTACTTC. Using reference TRBV2 and TRBJ2-4 for the parts outside the CDR3, the full variable domain is EPEVTQTPSHQVTQMGQEVILRCVPISNHLYFYWYRQILGQKVEFLVSFYNNEISEKSEIFDDQFSVERPDGSNFTLKIRSTKLEDSAMYFCASSSQFKNIQYFGAGTRLSVL.